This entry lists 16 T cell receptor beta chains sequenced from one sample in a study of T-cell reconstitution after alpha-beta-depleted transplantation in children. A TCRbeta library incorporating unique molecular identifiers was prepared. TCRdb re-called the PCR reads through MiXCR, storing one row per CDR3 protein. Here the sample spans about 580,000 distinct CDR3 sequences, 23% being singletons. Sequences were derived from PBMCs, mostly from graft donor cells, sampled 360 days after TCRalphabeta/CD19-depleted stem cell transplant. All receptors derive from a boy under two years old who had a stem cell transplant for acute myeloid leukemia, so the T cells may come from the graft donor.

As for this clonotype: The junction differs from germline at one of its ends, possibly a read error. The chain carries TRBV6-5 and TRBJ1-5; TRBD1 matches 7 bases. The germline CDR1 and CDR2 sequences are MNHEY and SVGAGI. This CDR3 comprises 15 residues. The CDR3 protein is CASSLRQGSNRPQHF. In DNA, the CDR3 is TGTGCCAGCAGTTTAAGACAGGGTAGCAATCGGCCCCAGCATTTT.

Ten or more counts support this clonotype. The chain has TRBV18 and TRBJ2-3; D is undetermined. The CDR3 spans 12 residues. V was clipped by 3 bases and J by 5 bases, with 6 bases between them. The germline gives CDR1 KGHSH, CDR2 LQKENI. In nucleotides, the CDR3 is TGTGCCAGCTCACCTTCGATAGATACGCAGTATTTT. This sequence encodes CASSPSIDTQYF.

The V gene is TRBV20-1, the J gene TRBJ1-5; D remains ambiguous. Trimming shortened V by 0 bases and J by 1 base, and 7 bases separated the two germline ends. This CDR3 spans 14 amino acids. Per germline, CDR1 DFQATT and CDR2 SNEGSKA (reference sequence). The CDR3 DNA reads TGCAGTGCTAGAGAGGGTTACAGCAATCAGCCCCAGCATTTT. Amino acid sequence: CSAREGYSNQPQHF.

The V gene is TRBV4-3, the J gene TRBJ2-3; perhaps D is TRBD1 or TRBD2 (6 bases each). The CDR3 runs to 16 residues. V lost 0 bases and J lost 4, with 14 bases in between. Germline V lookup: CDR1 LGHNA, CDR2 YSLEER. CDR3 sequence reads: CASSQEGRPGADTQYF. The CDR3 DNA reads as TGCGCCAGCAGCCAAGAGGGGAGGCCAGGGGCAGATACGCAGTATTTT.

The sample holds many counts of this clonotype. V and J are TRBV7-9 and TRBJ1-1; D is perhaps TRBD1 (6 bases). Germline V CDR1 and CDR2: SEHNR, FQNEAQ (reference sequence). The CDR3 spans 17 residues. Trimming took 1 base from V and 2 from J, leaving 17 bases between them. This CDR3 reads CASSLVGGGEVNTEAFF. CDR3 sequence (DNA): TGTGCCAGCAGCTTAGTGGGGGGGGGCGAAGTCAACACTGAAGCTTTCTTT.

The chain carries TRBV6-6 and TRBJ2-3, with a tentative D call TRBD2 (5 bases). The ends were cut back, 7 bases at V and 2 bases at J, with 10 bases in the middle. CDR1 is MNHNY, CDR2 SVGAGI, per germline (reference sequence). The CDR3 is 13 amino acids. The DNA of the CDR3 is TGTGCCAGCACCGAGACTAACACAGATACGCAGTATTTT. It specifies CASTETNTDTQYF.

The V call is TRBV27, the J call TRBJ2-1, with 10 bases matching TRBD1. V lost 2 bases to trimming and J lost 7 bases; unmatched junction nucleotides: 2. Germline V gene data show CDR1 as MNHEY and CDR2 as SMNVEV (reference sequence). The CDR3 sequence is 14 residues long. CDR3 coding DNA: TGTGCCAGCAGTTTAAGGACAGGGGGGAATGAGCAGTTCTTC. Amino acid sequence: CASSLRTGGNEQFF.

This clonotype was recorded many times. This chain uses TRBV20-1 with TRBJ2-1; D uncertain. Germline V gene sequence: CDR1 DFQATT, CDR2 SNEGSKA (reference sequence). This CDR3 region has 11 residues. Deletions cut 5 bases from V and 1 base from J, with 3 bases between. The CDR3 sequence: CSAGSYNEQFF. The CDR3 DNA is TGCAGTGCTGGGTCCTACAATGAGCAGTTCTTC.

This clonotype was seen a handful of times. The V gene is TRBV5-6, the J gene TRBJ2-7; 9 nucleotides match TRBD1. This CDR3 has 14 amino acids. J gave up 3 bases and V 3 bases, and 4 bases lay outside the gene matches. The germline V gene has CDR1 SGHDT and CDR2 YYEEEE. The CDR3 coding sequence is TGTGCCAGCAGCTGGGGACAGGGTGACTACGAGCAGTACGTC. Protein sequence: CASSWGQGDYEQYV.

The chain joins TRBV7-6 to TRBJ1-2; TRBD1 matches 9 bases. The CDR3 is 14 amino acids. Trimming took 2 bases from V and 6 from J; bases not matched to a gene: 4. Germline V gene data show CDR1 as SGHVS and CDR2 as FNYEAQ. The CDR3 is CASSLWTGADGYTF. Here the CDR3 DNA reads TGTGCCAGCAGCTTATGGACAGGGGCAGATGGCTACACCTTC.

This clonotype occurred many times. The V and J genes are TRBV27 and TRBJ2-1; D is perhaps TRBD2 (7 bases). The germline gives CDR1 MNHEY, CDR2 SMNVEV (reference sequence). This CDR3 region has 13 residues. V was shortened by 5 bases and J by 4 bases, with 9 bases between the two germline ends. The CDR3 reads CASSRGAYNEQFF. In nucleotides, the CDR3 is TGTGCCAGCAGTCGGGGGGCGTACAATGAGCAGTTCTTC.

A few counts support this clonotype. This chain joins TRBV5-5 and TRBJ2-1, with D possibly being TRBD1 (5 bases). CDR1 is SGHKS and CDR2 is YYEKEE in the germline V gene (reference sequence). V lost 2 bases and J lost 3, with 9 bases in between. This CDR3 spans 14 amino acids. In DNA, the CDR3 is TGTGCCAGCAGCTTCCGTAGGGGCTACAATGAGCAGTTCTTC. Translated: CASSFRRGYNEQFF.

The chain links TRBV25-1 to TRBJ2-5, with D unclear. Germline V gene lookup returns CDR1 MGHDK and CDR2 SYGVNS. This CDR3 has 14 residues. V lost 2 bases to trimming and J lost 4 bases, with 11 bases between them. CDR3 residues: CASSEGLAAETQYF. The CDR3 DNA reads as TGTGCCAGCAGTGAAGGCTTAGCTGCAGAGACCCAGTACTTC.

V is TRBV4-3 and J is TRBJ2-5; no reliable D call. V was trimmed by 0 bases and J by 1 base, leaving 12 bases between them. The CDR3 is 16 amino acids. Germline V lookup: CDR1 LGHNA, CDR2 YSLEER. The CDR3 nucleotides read TGCGCCAGCAGCCAAGATCTGGATGTGGGCCAAGAGACCCAGTACTTC. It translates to CASSQDLDVGQETQYF.

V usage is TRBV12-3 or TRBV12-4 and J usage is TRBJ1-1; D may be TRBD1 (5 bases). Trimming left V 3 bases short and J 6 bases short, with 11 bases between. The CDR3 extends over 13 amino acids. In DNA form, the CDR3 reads TGTGCCAGCAGTTTGGGGGAGCTGGCTGAAGCTTTCTTT. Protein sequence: CASSLGELAEAFF.

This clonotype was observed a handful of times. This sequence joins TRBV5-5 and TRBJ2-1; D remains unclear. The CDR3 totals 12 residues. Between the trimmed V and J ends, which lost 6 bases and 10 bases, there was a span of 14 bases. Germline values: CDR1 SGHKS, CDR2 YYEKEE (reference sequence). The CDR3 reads CASTLLAPEQFF. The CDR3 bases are TGTGCCAGCACCCTATTGGCTCCGGAGCAGTTCTTC.